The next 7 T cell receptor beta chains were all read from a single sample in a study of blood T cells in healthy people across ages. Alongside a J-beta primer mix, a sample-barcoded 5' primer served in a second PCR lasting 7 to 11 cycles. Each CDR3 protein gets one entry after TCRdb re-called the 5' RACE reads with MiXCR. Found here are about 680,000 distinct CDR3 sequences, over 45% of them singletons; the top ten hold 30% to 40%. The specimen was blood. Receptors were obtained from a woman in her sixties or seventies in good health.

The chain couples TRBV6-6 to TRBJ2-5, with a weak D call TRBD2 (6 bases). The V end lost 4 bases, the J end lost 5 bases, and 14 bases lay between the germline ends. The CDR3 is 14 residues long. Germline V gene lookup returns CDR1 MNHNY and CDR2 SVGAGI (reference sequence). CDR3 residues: CASSSGLSRETQYF. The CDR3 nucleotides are TGTGCCAGCAGTTCTGGACTATCCCGGGAGACCCAGTACTTC.

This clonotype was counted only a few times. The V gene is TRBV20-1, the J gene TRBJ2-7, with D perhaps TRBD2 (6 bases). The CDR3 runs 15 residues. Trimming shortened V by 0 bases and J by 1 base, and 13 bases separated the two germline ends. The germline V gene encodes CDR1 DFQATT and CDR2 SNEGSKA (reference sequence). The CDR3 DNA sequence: TGCAGTGCTAGAGATCAGGGCGGGGAGTCCTACGAGCAGTACTTC. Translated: CSARDQGGESYEQYF.

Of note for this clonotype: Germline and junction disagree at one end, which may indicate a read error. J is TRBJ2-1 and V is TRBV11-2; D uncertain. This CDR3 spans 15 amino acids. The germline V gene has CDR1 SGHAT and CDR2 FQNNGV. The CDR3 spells CASRDTEVFYNGQFF. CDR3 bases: TGTGCCAGCAGGGATACAGAAGTTTTCTACAATGGGCAGTTCTTC.

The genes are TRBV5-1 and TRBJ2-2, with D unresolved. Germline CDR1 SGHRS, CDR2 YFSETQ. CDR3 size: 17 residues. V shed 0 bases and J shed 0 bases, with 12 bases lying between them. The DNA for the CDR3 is TGCGCCAGCAGCTTGGCCCCCCAGGACGCGAACACCGGGGAGCTGTTTTTT. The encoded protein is CASSLAPQDANTGELFF.

CDR3 amino acids: CASSLGTGFSPLHF. The CDR3, as DNA: TGTGCCAGCAGCCTCGGGACAGGGTTTTCACCCCTCCACTTT. The rearrangement links TRBV7-2 to TRBJ1-6, with 9 bases aligning to TRBD1. The ends lost 5 bases at V and 9 bases at J; junction bases unmatched: 5. The V gene's germline CDR1 is SGHTA and CDR2 FQGNSA. The CDR3 is 14 amino acids.

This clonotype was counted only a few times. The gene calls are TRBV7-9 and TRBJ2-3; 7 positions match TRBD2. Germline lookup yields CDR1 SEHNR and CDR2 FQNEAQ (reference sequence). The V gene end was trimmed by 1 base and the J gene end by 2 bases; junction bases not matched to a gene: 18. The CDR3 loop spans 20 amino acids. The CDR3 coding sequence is TGTGCCAGCAGCTTAGGGGTCGGGCTAGCGGCCTCTGGGGCCACAGATACGCAGTATTTT. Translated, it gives CASSLGVGLAASGATDTQYF.

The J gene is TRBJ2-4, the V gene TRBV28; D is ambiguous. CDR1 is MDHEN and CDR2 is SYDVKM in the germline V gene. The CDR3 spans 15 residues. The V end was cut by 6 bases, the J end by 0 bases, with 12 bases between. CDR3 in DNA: TGTGCCAGCAGCCTAGAGTTTCTAGCCAAAAACATTCAGTACTTC. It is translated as CASSLEFLAKNIQYF. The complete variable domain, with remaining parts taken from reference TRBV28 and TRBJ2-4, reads DVKVTQSSRYLVKRTGEKVFLECVQDMDHENMFWYRQDPGLGLRLIYFSYDVKMKEKGDIPEGYSVSREKKERFSLILESASTNQTSMYLCASSLEFLAKNIQYFGAGTRLSVL.